What follows are 8 T cell receptor beta chains derived from one specimen sequenced in a study of blood T cell repertoires in COVID-19. Profiling relied on immunoSEQ multiplex PCR, and the TCRdb table lists in-frame clones only, not all of them. The sample has 250,000 to 350,000 clones; about 85% are singletons. The sequencing sample was made of PBMCs or T cells enriched from blood (not recorded which). Receptors were obtained from a woman between 45 and 65 years old who had recovered from COVID-19.

The chain has TRBV9 and TRBJ2-1; 7 bases match TRBD1. Germline V gene lookup returns CDR1 SGDLS and CDR2 YYNGEE. After removal of 3 bases from V and 10 bases from J, the junction contained 7 bases not matched to a gene. The CDR3 extends over 13 amino acids. The CDR3 is CASSGYTGVEQFF. CDR3 nucleotides: TGTGCCAGCAGCGGGTACACAGGGGTCGAGCAGTTCTTC.

The rearrangement joins TRBV11-2 to TRBJ1-1; D is possibly TRBD1 (6 bases). The V and J ends lost 2 bases and 1 base respectively, with 11 bases between them. CDR3 length: 15 residues. Germline CDR1 is SGHAT and CDR2 is FQNNGV. The CDR3 here is CASSLRPTGNTEAFF. As DNA, the CDR3 is TGTGCCAGCAGCTTAAGGCCGACAGGGAACACTGAAGCTTTCTTT.

The chain combines TRBV7-6 with TRBJ1-1, with 8 positions matching TRBD1. The CDR3 extends over 15 amino acids. Per the germline V gene, CDR1 is SGHVS and CDR2 is FNYEAQ. V shed 5 bases and J 3 bases; nucleotides not matched to a gene: 8. The CDR3 protein is CASSARTGGYTEAFF. The CDR3 DNA is TGTGCCAGCAGCGCCCGTACAGGGGGATACACTGAAGCTTTCTTT.

The CDR3 DNA sequence: TGCGCCAGCAGCCAGGTGGCGGCTGGAAACACCATATATTTT. Residues: CASSQVAAGNTIYF. The chain employs TRBV4-3 and TRBJ1-3; D gene uncertain. Germline values: CDR1 LGHNA, CDR2 YSLEER. The CDR3 contains 14 residues. V shed 3 bases and J shed 2 bases, with 8 bases lying between them.

V usage is TRBV5-4 and J usage is TRBJ2-1; maybe TRBD2 (6 bases). The V gene lost 4 bases and the J gene lost 4 bases, with 21 bases spanning the gap. CDR1 and CDR2 from the germline V gene are SGHNT and YYREEE (reference sequence). There are 17 residues in the CDR3. The CDR3 bases are TGTGCCAGCAGCCGGAGGGGCGGCAGAAGCATATACAATGAGCAGTTCTTC. It yields the protein CASSRRGGRSIYNEQFF.

The chain recombines TRBV5-8 with TRBJ2-2; 9 bases are a match to TRBD2. Germline trimming cut 0 bases from V and 1 base from J; bases unmatched to any gene: 4. The CDR3 is 17 amino acids. Germline V CDR1 and CDR2: SGHTS, YDEGEE. The CDR3 region is CASSLVATSGNTGELFF. DNA of the CDR3: TGTGCCAGCAGCTTGGTAGCGACTAGCGGGAACACCGGGGAGCTGTTTTTT.

The V and J genes are TRBV3-1 (or the pseudogene TRBV3-2) and TRBJ2-1, with a possible D match to TRBD2 (5 bases). The CDR3 totals 17 residues. Per the germline V gene, CDR1 is LGHDT and CDR2 is YNNKEL (reference sequence). Trimming removed 4 bases from V and 0 bases from J, with 16 bases in between. The CDR3 nucleotides read TGTGCCAGCAGCCCATCCCTTAGCGCATCCTCCTACAATGAGCAGTTCTTC. Protein product: CASSPSLSASSYNEQFF.

This clone came up once. The V call is TRBV28, the J call TRBJ2-3; TRBD1 might be the D (5 bases). There are 12 residues in the CDR3. Between the trimmed V and J ends, which lost 10 bases and 0 bases, there was a span of 8 bases. Germline loops: CDR1 MDHEN, CDR2 SYDVKM. CDR3 DNA sequence: TGTGCCACCCGACAGAGCACAGATACGCAGTATTTT. Its protein product is CATRQSTDTQYF.